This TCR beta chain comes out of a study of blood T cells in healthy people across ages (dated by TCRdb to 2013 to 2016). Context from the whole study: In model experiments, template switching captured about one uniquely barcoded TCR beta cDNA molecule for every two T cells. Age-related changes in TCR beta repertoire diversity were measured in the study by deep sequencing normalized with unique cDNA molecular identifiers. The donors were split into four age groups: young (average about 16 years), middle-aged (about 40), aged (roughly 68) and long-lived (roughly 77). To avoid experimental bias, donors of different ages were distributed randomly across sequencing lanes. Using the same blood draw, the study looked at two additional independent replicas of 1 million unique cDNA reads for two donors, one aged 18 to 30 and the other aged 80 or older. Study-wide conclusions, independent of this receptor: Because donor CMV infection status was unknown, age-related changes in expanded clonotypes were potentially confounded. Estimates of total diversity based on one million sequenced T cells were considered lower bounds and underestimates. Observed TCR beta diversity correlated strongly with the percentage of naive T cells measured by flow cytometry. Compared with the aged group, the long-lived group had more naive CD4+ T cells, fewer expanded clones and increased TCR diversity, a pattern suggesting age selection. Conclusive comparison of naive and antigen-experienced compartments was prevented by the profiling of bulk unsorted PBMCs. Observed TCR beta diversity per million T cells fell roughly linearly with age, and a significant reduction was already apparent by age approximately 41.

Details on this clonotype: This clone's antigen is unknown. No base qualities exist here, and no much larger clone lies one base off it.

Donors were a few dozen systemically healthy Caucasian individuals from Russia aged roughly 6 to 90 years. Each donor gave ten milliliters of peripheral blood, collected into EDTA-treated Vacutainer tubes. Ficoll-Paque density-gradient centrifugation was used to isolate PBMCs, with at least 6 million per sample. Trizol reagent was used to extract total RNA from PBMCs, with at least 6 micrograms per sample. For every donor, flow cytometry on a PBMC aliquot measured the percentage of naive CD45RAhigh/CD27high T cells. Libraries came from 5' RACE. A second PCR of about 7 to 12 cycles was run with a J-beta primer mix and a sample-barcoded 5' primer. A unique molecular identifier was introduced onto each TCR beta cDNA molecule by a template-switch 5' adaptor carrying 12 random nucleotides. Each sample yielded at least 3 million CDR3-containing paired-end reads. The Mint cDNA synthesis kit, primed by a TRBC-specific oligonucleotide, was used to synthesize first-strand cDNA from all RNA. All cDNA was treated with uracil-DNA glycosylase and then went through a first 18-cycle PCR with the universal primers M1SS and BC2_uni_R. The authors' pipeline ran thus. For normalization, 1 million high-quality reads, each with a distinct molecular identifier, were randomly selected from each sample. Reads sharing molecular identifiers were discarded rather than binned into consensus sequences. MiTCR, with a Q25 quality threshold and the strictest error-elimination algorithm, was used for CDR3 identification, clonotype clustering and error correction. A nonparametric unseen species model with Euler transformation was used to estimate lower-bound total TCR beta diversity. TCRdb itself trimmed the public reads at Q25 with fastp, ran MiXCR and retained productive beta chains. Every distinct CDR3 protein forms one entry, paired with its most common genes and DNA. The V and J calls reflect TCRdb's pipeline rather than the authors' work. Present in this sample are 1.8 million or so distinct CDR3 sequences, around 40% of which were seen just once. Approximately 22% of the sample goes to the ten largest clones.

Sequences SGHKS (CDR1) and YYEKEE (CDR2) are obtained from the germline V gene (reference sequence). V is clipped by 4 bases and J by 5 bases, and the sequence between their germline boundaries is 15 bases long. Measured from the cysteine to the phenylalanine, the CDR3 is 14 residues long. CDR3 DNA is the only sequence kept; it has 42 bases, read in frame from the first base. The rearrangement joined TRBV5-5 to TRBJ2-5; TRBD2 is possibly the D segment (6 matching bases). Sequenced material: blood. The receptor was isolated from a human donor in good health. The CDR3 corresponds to CASSVLGGAETQYF. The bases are TGTGCCAGCAGCGTGCTGGGGGGTGCGGAGACCCAGTACTTC.